This record covers a single T cell receptor (beta chain). These data come from a study of shared clonotypes between healthy human individuals. Looked up from germline, CDR1 is MDHEN and CDR2 is SYDVKM. V was shortened by 6 bases and J by 0 bases, with 11 bases between the two germline ends. The CDR3 extends over 14 amino acids. Naive CD8 cells lacked CD45RO, underwent positive selection for CCR7 and left out terminally differentiated effector memory CD45RA+ cells. At deep level, the assay was performed. The protocol was immunoSEQ multiplex PCR, while the TCRdb copy is restricted to in-frame clones and leaves out a portion. The repertoire consists of about 1,900,000 clones, with over 85% occurring once and the leading ten covering 1.2%.

The source material was naive CD8+ T cells sorted from blood. The clonotype was recovered from a man between 18 and 29 years old in good health. The rearrangement joins TRBV28 to TRBJ2-5; D gene uncertain. CDR3 nucleotides: TGTGCCAGCAGCTTTCCCACGTACCAAGAGACCCAGTACTTC. Translating gives CASSFPTYQETQYF.